The next 12 T cell receptor beta chains were all read from a single sample in a study of identical twins. A single record per CDR3 protein comes from TCRdb applying MiXCR to the 5' RACE reads. The sample lists roughly 720,000 distinct CDR3 sequences, around a sixth occurring once. The same sample was also used in a study of T cells expressing NK-cell markers.

The sequenced sample consisted of PBMCs. The receptors were gathered from a woman under 30 in good health.

This chain links TRBV7-6 with TRBJ1-5; D perhaps matches TRBD1 (5 bases). Between the trimmed V and J ends, which lost 1 base and 0 bases, there was a span of 13 bases. This CDR3 spans 17 amino acids. CDR1 and CDR2 from the germline V gene are SGHVS and FNYEAQ. CDR3 in DNA: TGTGCCAGCAGCTTAGAGGGGAGCGGCTATAGCAATCAGCCCCAGCATTTT. This sequence encodes CASSLEGSGYSNQPQHF.

This clonotype was picked up a small number of times. The rearrangement uses TRBV20-1 and TRBJ2-3; D possibly corresponds to TRBD2 (5 bases). Trimming removed 4 bases from V and 0 bases from J, with 8 bases in between. Germline CDR1 is DFQATT and CDR2 is SNEGSKA (reference sequence). The CDR3 contains 13 residues. CDR3 DNA sequence: TGCAGTGCTATGAGGACTAGCACAGATACGCAGTATTTT. Protein: CSAMRTSTDTQYF.

This chain connects TRBV5-5 to TRBJ2-2; weak D call: TRBD2 (5 bases). This CDR3 comprises 15 residues. Per germline, CDR1 SGHKS and CDR2 YYEKEE (reference sequence). The ends were cut back, 1 base at V and 8 bases at J, with 15 bases in the middle. CDR3 nucleotide sequence: TGTGCCAGCAGCTTGTGGCGGGCCCCGGCGGGGGAGCTGTTTTTT. It codes for CASSLWRAPAGELFF.

The sample holds one count of this clonotype. V and J are TRBV4-1 and TRBJ2-2, with TRBD1 matching over 8 bases. CDR1 is MGHRA, CDR2 YSYEKL, per germline. The V segment lost 3 bases and the J segment 6 bases; nucleotides outside the gene matches: 15. The CDR3 contains 18 residues. The CDR3 loop reads CASSHVTWRQGSAGELFF. In DNA form, the CDR3 reads TGCGCCAGCAGCCACGTCACGTGGAGACAGGGGTCGGCCGGGGAGCTGTTTTTT.

J is TRBJ2-5 and V is TRBV5-6, with 7 bases identical to TRBD2. Germline CDR1 SGHDT, CDR2 YYEEEE. This CDR3 region has 12 residues. The junction had 2 bases not matched to a gene; V was cut back by 2 bases and J by 7 bases. The CDR3 bases are TGTGCCAGCAGCTTCAGGGAGGGGACCCAGTACTTC. Translated, it gives CASSFREGTQYF.

In this sample, this clonotype turned up a few times. CDR3 protein: CASSPTSGYTDTQYF. CDR3 bases: TGTGCCAGCAGCCCGACTAGCGGGTACACAGATACGCAGTATTTT. The chain recombines TRBV12-3 or TRBV12-4 with TRBJ2-3, with TRBD2 identical over 10 bases. The ends lost 6 bases at V and 2 bases at J; junction bases unmatched: 5. This CDR3 has 15 residues.

This chain links TRBV10-3 with TRBJ2-7; TRBD2 matches 10 bases. The V and J ends lost 3 bases and 5 bases, in that order; junction bases with no gene match: 13. This CDR3 contains 17 residues. In germline, CDR1 is ENHRY, CDR2 SYGVKD. As DNA, the CDR3 is TGTGCCATCAGTGAAGGTATTCTAGCGGGAGTAGATGACGAGCAGTACTTC. Protein product: CAISEGILAGVDDEQYF.

Only a few counts were recorded for this clonotype. The J gene is TRBJ2-1, the V gene TRBV12-3 or TRBV12-4, with TRBD2 matching 7 bases. Trimming cost V 1 base and J 7 bases; bases outside gene matches: 7. The CDR3 extends over 15 amino acids. DNA for the CDR3: TGTGCCAGCAGTTTAGGTGGGGAGGGGTGGAATGAGCAGTTCTTC. Its translation: CASSLGGEGWNEQFF.

The rearrangement uses TRBV20-1 and TRBJ2-5, with 7 bases aligning to TRBD2. CDR3 length equals 12 residues. The germline V gene encodes CDR1 DFQATT and CDR2 SNEGSKA (reference sequence). Trimming took 5 bases from V and 5 from J; bases not matched to a gene: 5. The CDR3 sequence is CSAQDGGETQYF. The CDR3 nucleotides are TGCAGTGCTCAAGACGGGGGGGAGACCCAGTACTTC.

This clonotype was seen more than once but under ten times. This sequence joins TRBV7-6 and TRBJ2-1; possible D gene TRBD1, 5 bases. This CDR3 has 19 amino acids. In germline, CDR1 is SGHVS, CDR2 FNYEAQ. Trimming took 5 bases from V and 4 from J, leaving 27 bases between them. The CDR3 coding sequence is TGTGCCAGCAGCACGGCTCCTCCTCGACAGAATAATCAGTACAATGAGCAGTTCTTC. As protein: CASSTAPPRQNNQYNEQFF.

This clonotype was counted between two and nine times. Written as DNA, the CDR3 is TGTGCCAGCAGCCAATTAGGGCCCTACAATGAGCAGTTCTTC. Encoded protein: CASSQLGPYNEQFF. This sequence joins TRBV12-3 or TRBV12-4 and TRBJ2-1; D not resolved. V lost 6 bases to trimming and J lost 2 bases, with 11 bases between them. The CDR3 has 14 amino acids.

In this sample, this clonotype turned up a few times. The chain joins TRBV2 to TRBJ1-2, with a tentative D call TRBD1 (5 bases). The CDR3 totals 11 residues. Germline-derived CDR1 and CDR2 are SNHLY and FYNNEI. V was trimmed by 8 bases and J by 7 bases, leaving 11 bases between them. The DNA for the CDR3 is TGTGCCAGCGGGGCGAAGCTTGGCTACACCTTC. It codes for CASGAKLGYTF.